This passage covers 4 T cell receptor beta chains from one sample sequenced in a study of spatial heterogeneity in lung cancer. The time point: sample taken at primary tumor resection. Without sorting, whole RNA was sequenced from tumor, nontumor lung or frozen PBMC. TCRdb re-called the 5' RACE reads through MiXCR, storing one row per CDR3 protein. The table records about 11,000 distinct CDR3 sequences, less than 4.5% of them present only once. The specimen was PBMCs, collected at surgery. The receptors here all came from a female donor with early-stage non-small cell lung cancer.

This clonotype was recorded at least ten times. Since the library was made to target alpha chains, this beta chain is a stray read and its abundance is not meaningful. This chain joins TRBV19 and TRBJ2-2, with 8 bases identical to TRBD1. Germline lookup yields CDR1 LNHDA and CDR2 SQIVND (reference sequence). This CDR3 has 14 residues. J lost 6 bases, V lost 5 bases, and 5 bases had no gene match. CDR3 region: CASSSGQEAGELFF. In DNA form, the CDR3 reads TGTGCCAGTAGTTCGGGACAGGAGGCCGGGGAGCTGTTTTTT.

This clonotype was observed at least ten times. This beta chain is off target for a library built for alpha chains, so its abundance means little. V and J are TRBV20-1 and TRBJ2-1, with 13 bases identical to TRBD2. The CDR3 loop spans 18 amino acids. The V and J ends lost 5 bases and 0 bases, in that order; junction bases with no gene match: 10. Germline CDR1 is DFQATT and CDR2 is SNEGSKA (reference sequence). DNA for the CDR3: TGCAGTGCTTGGGCCGGGACTAGCGGGAAAATCTCCTACAATGAGCAGTTCTTC. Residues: CSAWAGTSGKISYNEQFF.

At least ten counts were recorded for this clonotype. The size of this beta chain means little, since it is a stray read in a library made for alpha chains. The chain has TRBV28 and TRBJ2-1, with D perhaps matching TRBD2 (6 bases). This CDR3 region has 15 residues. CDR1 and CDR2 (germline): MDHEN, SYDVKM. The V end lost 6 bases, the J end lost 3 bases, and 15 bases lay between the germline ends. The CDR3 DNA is TGTGCCAGCAGCCCCGGCGGCGGGATCTACAATGAGCAGTTCTTC. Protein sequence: CASSPGGGIYNEQFF.

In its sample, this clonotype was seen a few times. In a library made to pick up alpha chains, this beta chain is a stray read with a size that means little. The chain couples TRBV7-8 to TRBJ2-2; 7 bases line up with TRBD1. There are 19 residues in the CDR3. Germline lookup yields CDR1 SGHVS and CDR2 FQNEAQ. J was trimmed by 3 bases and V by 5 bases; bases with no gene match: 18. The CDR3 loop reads CASSNRRRAAGGDTGELFF. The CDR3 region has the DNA TGTGCCAGCAGCAATAGGAGACGCGCAGCAGGGGGAGACACCGGGGAGCTGTTTTTT.